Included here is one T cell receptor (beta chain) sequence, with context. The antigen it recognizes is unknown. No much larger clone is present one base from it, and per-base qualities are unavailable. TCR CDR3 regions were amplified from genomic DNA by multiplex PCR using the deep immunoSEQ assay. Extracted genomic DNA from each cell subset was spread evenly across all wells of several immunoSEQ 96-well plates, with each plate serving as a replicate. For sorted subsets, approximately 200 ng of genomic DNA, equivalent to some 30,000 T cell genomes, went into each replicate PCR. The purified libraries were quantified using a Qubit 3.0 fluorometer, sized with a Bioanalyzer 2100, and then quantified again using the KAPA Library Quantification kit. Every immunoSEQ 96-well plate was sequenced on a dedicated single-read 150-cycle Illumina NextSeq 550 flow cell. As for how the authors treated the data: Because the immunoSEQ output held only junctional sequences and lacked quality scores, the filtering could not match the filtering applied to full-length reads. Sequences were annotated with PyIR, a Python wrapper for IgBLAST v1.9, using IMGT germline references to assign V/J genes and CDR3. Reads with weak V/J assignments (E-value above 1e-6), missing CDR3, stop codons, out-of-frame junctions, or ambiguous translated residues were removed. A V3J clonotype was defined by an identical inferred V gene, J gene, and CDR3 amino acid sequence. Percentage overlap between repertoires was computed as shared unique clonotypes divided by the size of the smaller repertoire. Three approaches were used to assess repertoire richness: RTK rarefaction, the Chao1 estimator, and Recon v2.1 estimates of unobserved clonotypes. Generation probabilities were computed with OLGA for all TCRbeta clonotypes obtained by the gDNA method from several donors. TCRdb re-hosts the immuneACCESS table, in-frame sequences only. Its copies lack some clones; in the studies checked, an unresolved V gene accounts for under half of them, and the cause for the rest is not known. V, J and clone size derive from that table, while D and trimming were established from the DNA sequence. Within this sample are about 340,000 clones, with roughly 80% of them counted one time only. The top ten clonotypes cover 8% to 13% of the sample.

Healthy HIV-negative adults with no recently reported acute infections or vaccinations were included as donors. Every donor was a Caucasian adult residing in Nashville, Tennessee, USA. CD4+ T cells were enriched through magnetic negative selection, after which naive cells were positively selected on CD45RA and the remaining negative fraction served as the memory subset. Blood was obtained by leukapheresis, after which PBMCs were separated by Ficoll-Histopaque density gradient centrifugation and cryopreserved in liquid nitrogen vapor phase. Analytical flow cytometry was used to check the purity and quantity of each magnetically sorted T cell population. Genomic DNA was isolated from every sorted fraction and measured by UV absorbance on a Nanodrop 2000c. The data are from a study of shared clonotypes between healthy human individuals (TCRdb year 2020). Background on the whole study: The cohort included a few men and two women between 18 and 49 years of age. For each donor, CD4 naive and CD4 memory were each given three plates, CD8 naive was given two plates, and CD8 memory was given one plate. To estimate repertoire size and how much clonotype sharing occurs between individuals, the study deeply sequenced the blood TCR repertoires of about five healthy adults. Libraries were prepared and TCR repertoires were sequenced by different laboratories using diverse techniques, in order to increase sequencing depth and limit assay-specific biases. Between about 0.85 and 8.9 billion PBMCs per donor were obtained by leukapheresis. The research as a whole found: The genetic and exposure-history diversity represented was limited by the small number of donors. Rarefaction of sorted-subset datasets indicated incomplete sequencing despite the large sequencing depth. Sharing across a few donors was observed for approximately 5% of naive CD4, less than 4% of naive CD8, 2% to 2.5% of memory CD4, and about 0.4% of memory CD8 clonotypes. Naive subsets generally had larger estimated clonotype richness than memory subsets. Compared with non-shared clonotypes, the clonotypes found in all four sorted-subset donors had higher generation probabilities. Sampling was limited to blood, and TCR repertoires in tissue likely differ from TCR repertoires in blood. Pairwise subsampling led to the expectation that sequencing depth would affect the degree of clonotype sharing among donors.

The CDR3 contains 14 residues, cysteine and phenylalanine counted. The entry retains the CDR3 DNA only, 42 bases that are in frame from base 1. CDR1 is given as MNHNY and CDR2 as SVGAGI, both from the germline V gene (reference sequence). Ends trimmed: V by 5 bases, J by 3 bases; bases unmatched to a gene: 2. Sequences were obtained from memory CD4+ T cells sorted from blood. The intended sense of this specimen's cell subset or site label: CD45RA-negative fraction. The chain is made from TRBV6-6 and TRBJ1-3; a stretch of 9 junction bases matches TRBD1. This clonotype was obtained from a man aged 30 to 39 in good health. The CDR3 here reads CASSKDRGGNTIYF. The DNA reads TGTGCCAGCAGTAAGGACAGGGGTGGAAACACCATATATTTT.